This TCR beta chain was recorded in a study of PD-1 blockade in mismatch repair-deficient tumors. V was pared by 0 bases and J by 2 bases, with 6 bases of the junction left unmatched. Germline assignment: CDR1 LGHNA and CDR2 YSLEER. The CDR3 contains 17 residues. Findings and limits, study-wide: Tumor-resident clones, often absent from pretreatment blood, expanded after pembrolizumab and then contracted.

As to this clone: The antigen is not known.

TCRdb keeps only in-frame clones here, not all; method: immunoSEQ multiplex PCR. This table holds 85,000 to 130,000 clones, 70% to 85% found once. PCR or immunohistochemistry showed mismatch repair deficiency in every enrolled patient. The receptor's source is an adult with mismatch repair-deficient cancer. The chain employs TRBV4-3 and TRBJ2-3; 9 nucleotides agree with TRBD2. The specimen comprised peripheral blood, sampled roughly 36 weeks after starting pembrolizumab. The CDR3 region is CASSQDIASGITDTQYF. The CDR3 DNA follows: TGCGCCAGCAGCCAAGATATCGCTAGCGGGATCACAGATACGCAGTATTTT.